A single sample gave rise to the 28 T cell receptor beta chains below, sequenced in a study of T cell responses to AZD1222 COVID-19 vaccine. The protocol was immunoSEQ multiplex PCR, while the TCRdb copy is restricted to in-frame clones and leaves out a portion. The sample holds 150,000 to 200,000 clones, under 95% seen once. The sample was peripheral blood, taken 28 days after the second AZD1222 dose. The receptors here all came from an adult who received the AZD1222 COVID-19 vaccine.

This clone has only one observation. This chain joins TRBV7-2 and TRBJ2-6; 7 bases agree with TRBD2. V was pared by 2 bases and J by 12 bases, with 7 bases of the junction left unmatched. This CDR3 spans 14 amino acids. Germline V gene data show CDR1 as SGHTA and CDR2 as FQGNSA. CDR3 nucleotides: TGTGCCAGCAGCTTAAATTTTCCGGGAGGCGTCCTGACTTTC. Translated: CASSLNFPGGVLTF.

The V and J genes are TRBV2 and TRBJ2-1; the D is unclear. Trimming shortened V by 11 bases and J by 10 bases, and 15 bases separated the two germline ends. The CDR3 sequence is 11 residues long. CDR1 is SNHLY and CDR2 is FYNNEI in the germline V gene. CDR3 DNA sequence: TGTGCCTGCCTCGACGAACTGGAGCAGTTCTTC. Its translation: CACLDELEQFF.

The CDR3 DNA follows: TGCAGCGTCGTCCGGGACAGAGACTCCTACGAGCAGTACTTC. Amino acids: CSVVRDRDSYEQYF. This chain uses TRBV29-1 with TRBJ2-7; 7 bases are a match to TRBD1. CDR3 length equals 14 residues. The germline gives CDR1 SQVTM, CDR2 ANQGSEA. Trimming cost V 6 bases and J 0 bases; bases outside gene matches: 8.

The gene calls are TRBV5-4 and TRBJ1-2; D remains unclear. V was cut by 0 bases and J by 0 bases, with 12 bases left in between. The CDR3 is 16 residues long. CDR1 is SGHNT and CDR2 is YYREEE in the germline V gene (reference sequence). CDR3 bases: TGTGCCAGCAGCTTGGATCCCGGGCGAGCTAACTATGGCTACACCTTC. Its protein product is CASSLDPGRANYGYTF. The full variable domain, in which reference TRBV5-4 and TRBJ1-2 provide the parts outside the CDR3, is ETGVTQSPTHLIKTRGQQVTLRCSSQSGHNTVSWYQQALGQGPQFIFQYYREEENGRGNFPPRFSGLQFPNYSSELNVNALELDDSALYLCASSLDPGRANYGYTFGSGTRLTVV.

The V gene is TRBV19, the J gene TRBJ1-2, with D hard to call. The CDR3 is made up of 15 amino acids. Germline V lookup: CDR1 LNHDA, CDR2 SQIVND (reference sequence). Trimming removed 4 bases from V and 7 bases from J, with 19 bases in between. DNA of the CDR3: TGTGCCAGTAGTACTCGACCGCCGGCCCCATCTGGCTACACCTTC. As protein: CASSTRPPAPSGYTF.

The chain links TRBV9 to TRBJ1-4, with D perhaps matching TRBD1 (6 bases). CDR1 SGDLS and CDR2 YYNGEE come from the germline V gene. This CDR3 region has 18 residues. Trimming removed 4 bases from V and 7 bases from J, with 26 bases in between. The CDR3 sequence: CASSPRWTGGHGSEKLFF. The CDR3 DNA reads TGTGCCAGCAGCCCCCGGTGGACCGGGGGGCACGGAAGTGAAAAACTGTTTTTT.

The rearrangement links TRBV7-6 to TRBJ1-2; D is possibly TRBD1 (6 bases). The germline V and J ends were trimmed by 2 bases and 1 base, with 23 bases remaining between them. The germline V gene has CDR1 SGHVS and CDR2 FNYEAQ. The CDR3 is 19 residues long. The CDR3 reads CASSLLVAGTPGSNYGYTF. Written as DNA, the CDR3 is TGTGCCAGCAGCTTATTAGTAGCCGGGACACCGGGAAGTAACTATGGCTACACCTTC.

CDR3 protein: CASSLGGREVTEAFF. The CDR3 coding sequence is TGTGCCAGCAGCTTAGGTGGCAGGGAAGTAACTGAAGCTTTCTTT. This rearrangement joins TRBV7-2 to TRBJ1-1, with D perhaps matching TRBD1 (5 bases). Trimming stripped 1 base from V and 5 bases from J, with 14 bases between. The CDR3 has 15 amino acids. CDR1 and CDR2 from the germline V gene are SGHTA and FQGNSA.

V usage is TRBV11-2 and J usage is TRBJ1-1, with D perhaps TRBD1 (6 bases). This CDR3 comprises 15 residues. Germline lookup yields CDR1 SGHAT and CDR2 FQNNGV. Trimming cost V 1 base and J 1 base, with 10 bases left between them. The CDR3, as DNA: TGTGCCAGCAGCTTAGCAGGGGATGGGAACACTGAAGCTTTCTTT. It codes for CASSLAGDGNTEAFF.

The rearrangement joins TRBV7-2 to TRBJ2-3, with D tentatively TRBD1 (6 bases). V was clipped by 5 bases and J by 0 bases, with 15 bases between them. Germline V CDR1 and CDR2: SGHTA, FQGNSA. The CDR3 has 16 residues. The DNA for the CDR3 is TGTGCCAGCAGCGAAACAGCAGGGGCTAGCACAGATACGCAGTATTTT. This codes for CASSETAGASTDTQYF. Full variable domain (rest looked up from reference TRBV7-2 and TRBJ2-3): GAGVSQSPSNKVTEKGKDVELRCDPISGHTALYWYRQSLGQGLEFLIYFQGNSAPDKSGLPSDRFSAERTGGSVSTLTIQRTQQEDSAVYLCASSETAGASTDTQYFGPGTRLTVL.

With respect to this clone: At one end, the junction sequence differs from germline, possibly due to a read error. Here the CDR3 reads CASNQGGNTIYF. CDR3 DNA: TGCGCCAGCAACCAAGGCGGAAACACCATATATTTT. The genes are TRBV4-1 and TRBJ1-3; no clear D gene. Germline-derived CDR1 and CDR2 are MGHRA and YSYEKL. The CDR3 is made up of 12 amino acids.

V usage is TRBV18 and J usage is TRBJ2-5; D gene uncertain. Trimming pared 0 bases from V and 4 bases from J, leaving 18 bases between. The CDR3 sequence is 17 residues long. Germline values: CDR1 KGHSH, CDR2 LQKENI. The CDR3 DNA follows: TGTGCCAGCTCACCACCCTCGTATAGGTTTTTGGGAGAGACCCAGTACTTC. Translated: CASSPPSYRFLGETQYF.

The chain carries TRBV4-2 and TRBJ1-6; perhaps TRBD1 as D (5 bases). CDR3 length equals 18 residues. The V and J ends lost 0 bases and 10 bases respectively, with 22 bases between them. Germline CDR1 reads LGHNA; CDR2 reads YNFKEQ. The CDR3 coding sequence is TGTGCCAGCAGCCAAGATAGCAGGGTAAAGTTCCTATGGTCACCCCTCCACTTT. Translation gives CASSQDSRVKFLWSPLHF.

This chain joins TRBV3-1 (or the pseudogene TRBV3-2) and TRBJ2-5; D perhaps matches TRBD2 (7 bases). CDR1 is LGHDT and CDR2 is YNNKEL in the germline V gene (reference sequence). This CDR3 has 16 amino acids. V lost 2 bases and J lost 4, with 17 bases in between. CDR3 sequence: CASSQWRGGPAETQYF. In nucleotides, the CDR3 is TGTGCCAGCAGCCAATGGAGGGGGGGGCCGGCAGAGACCCAGTACTTC.

The chain joins TRBV18 to TRBJ1-5; tentative D call: TRBD1 (6 bases). The germline V gene has CDR1 KGHSH and CDR2 LQKENI. This CDR3 has 15 amino acids. Trimming cost V 4 bases and J 5 bases, with 15 bases left between them. The CDR3, as DNA: TGTGCCAGCTCACAGGAGGAAGGGGGGGATCAGCCCCAGCATTTT. The encoded protein is CASSQEEGGDQPQHF.

This clone has a single count. V is TRBV28 and J is TRBJ1-2; 7 bases match TRBD1. This CDR3 is built from 11 residues. The V gene's germline CDR1 is MDHEN and CDR2 SYDVKM. Trimming cost V 8 bases and J 8 bases; bases outside gene matches: 5. The CDR3 DNA reads TGTGCCAGCGAGGGGGCGCAAGGCTACACCTTC. Encoded protein: CASEGAQGYTF.

The genes are TRBV27 and TRBJ2-5; 14 bases align to TRBD2. Looked up from germline, CDR1 is MNHEY and CDR2 is SMNVEV (reference sequence). Trimming took 3 bases from V and 4 from J; bases not matched to a gene: 7. The CDR3 spans 17 residues. This CDR3 is CASSFSRLAGGIETQYF. The CDR3 DNA is TGTGCCAGCAGTTTCTCTCGACTAGCGGGGGGGATAGAGACCCAGTACTTC.

J is TRBJ2-1 and V is TRBV5-1, with 16 bases matching TRBD2. The CDR3 consists of 19 residues. Germline lookup yields CDR1 SGHRS and CDR2 YFSETQ. After removal of 6 bases from V and 6 bases from J, the junction contained 15 bases not matched to a gene. The CDR3: CASTLLYSGTSGGVNEQFF. CDR3 DNA: TGCGCCAGCACCCTTCTTTACTCCGGGACTAGCGGGGGGGTCAATGAGCAGTTCTTC.

This clone was seen a single time. The V call is TRBV6-1, the J call TRBJ1-1; the D is unclear. Trimming pared 0 bases from V and 4 bases from J, leaving 12 bases between. Per germline, CDR1 MNHNS and CDR2 SASEGT. This CDR3 comprises 15 residues. The CDR3 loop reads CASSEAPGSRTEAFF. The CDR3 DNA reads TGTGCCAGCAGTGAAGCGCCAGGAAGCCGCACTGAAGCTTTCTTT.

V usage is TRBV2 and J usage is TRBJ2-7, with a possible D match to TRBD2 (7 bases). This CDR3 comprises 14 residues. Germline V CDR1 and CDR2: SNHLY, FYNNEI. Trimming shortened V by 11 bases and J by 5 bases, and 22 bases separated the two germline ends. CDR3 nucleotides: TGTGCCGGGGGGGCATCCCAGGGGCCTGACGAGCAGTACTTC. It codes for CAGGASQGPDEQYF.

The V call is TRBV9, the J call TRBJ2-2, with 7 bases fitting TRBD1. Germline CDR1 and CDR2: SGDLS and YYNGEE. CDR3 size: 14 residues. With V trimmed by 2 bases and J by 6 bases, 4 bases remained unmatched. The CDR3 reads CASSVQTGPGELFF. The CDR3 nucleotides read TGTGCCAGCAGCGTTCAGACAGGGCCCGGGGAGCTGTTTTTT.

This chain connects TRBV7-9 to TRBJ2-7; D not resolved. Trimming stripped 4 bases from V and 3 bases from J, with 4 bases between. Germline lookup yields CDR1 SEHNR and CDR2 FQNEAQ (reference sequence). This CDR3 contains 11 residues. CDR3 amino acids: CASSSHYEQYF. The DNA for the CDR3 is TGTGCCAGCAGCTCCCACTACGAGCAGTACTTC.

V gene TRBV2 combines with J gene TRBJ1-5, with unresolved D. The length of the CDR3 is 15 residues. Germline CDR1 reads SNHLY; CDR2 reads FYNNEI. V was clipped by 4 bases and J by 5 bases, with 15 bases between them. DNA of the CDR3: TGTGCCAGCAGTGTGACGCAAGGCCCGTATCAGCCCCAGCATTTT. Translated: CASSVTQGPYQPQHF.

This sequence joins TRBV6-5 and TRBJ1-2; no clear D gene. Germline V gene sequence: CDR1 MNHEY, CDR2 SVGAGI. V dropped 3 bases and J dropped 8 bases, with 19 bases sitting between them. This CDR3 spans 15 amino acids. The CDR3 region has the DNA TGTGCCAGCAGTTATGATTCTACAGAAACCTACGGCTACACCTTC. Protein product: CASSYDSTETYGYTF.

Regarding this clone: One junction end disagrees with the germline gene, perhaps due to a read error. The chain combines TRBV10-3 with TRBJ2-7; 7 nucleotides align to TRBD1. The CDR3 runs 18 residues. Germline CDR1 and CDR2: ENHRY and SYGVKD. As DNA, the CDR3 is TGTGCCATCAGTGAGTCTCGACAGGGTAAGCCAATAGTCTACGGGCAGTACTTC. It codes for CAISESRQGKPIVYGQYF.

The chain recombines TRBV18 with TRBJ2-6; D is perhaps TRBD1 (6 bases). V was shortened by 6 bases and J by 4 bases, with 25 bases between the two germline ends. Germline V gives CDR1 KGHSH, CDR2 LQKENI. The CDR3 is 19 amino acids. The CDR3 DNA is TGTGCCAGCTCCGGCCGGGGCAGGGGCGCTTTTTCCGGGGCCAACGTCCTGACTTTC. It yields the protein CASSGRGRGAFSGANVLTF.

In its sample, this clone was seen once. The CDR3: CASSSRRQGNQPQHF. CDR3 sequence (DNA): TGTGCCAGTAGTTCCCGGCGACAGGGGAATCAGCCCCAGCATTTT. This chain joins TRBV19 and TRBJ1-5; TRBD1 aligns across 8 bases. The CDR3 covers 15 residues. V shed 5 bases and J 4 bases; nucleotides not matched to a gene: 7. Looked up from germline, CDR1 is LNHDA and CDR2 is SQIVND (reference sequence).

Note on this clone: Other DNA variants within this sample encode the same CDR3. This sequence joins TRBV5-1 and TRBJ1-6; 7 positions match TRBD1. V shed 0 bases, J shed 7 bases, and the junction held 4 bases outside the gene matches. The CDR3 runs 15 residues. The germline V gene has CDR1 SGHRS and CDR2 YFSETQ. This CDR3 reads CASSLAGTENSPLHF. The DNA of the CDR3 is TGCGCCAGCAGCTTGGCAGGGACAGAGAATTCACCCCTCCACTTT. The entire variable domain, with the rest obtained from reference TRBV5-1 and TRBJ1-6, is as follows: KAGVTQTPRYLIKTRGQQVTLSCSPISGHRSVSWYQQTPGQGLQFLFEYFSETQRNKGNFPGRFSGRQFSNSRSEMNVSTLELGDSALYLCASSLAGTENSPLHFGNGTRLTVT.